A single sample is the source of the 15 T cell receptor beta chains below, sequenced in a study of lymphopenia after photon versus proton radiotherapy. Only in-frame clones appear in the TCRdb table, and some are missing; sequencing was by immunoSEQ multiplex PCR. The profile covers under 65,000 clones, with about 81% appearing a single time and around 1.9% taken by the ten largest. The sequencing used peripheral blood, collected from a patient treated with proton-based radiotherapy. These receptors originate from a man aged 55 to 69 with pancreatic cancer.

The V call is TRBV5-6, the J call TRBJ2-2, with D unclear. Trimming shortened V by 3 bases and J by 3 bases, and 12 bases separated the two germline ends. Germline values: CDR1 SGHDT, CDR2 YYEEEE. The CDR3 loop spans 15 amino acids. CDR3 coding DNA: TGTGCCAGCAGCTCTACTATATTCCACACCGGGGAGCTGTTTTTT. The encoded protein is CASSSTIFHTGELFF.

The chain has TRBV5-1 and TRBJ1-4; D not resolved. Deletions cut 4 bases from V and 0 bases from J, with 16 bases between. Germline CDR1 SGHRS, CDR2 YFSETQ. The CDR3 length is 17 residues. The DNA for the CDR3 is TGCGCCAGCAGCCTAGGTCTGAGGGAATCAACTAATGAAAAACTGTTTTTT. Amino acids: CASSLGLRESTNEKLFF.

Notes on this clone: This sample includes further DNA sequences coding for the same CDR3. Written as DNA, the CDR3 is TGTGCCTGGTCTAAGGGATCCTACGAGCAGTACTTC. Amino acid sequence: CAWSKGSYEQYF. V usage is TRBV30 and J usage is TRBJ2-7; no clear D. CDR3 length: 12 residues. The V gene lost 5 bases and the J gene lost 1 base, with 9 bases spanning the gap. The germline gives CDR1 GTSNPN, CDR2 SVGIG (reference sequence).

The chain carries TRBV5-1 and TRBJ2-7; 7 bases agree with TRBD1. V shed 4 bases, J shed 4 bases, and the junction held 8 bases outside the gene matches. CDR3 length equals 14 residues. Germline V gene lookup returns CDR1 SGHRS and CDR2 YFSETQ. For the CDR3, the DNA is TGCGCCAGCAGCCCTTTCGCAGGGGGTTACGAGCAGTACTTC. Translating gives CASSPFAGGYEQYF.

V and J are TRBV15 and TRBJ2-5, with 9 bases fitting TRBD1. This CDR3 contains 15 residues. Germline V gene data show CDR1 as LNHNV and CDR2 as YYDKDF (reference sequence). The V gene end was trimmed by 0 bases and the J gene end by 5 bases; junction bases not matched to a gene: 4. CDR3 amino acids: CATSRDGTGWETQYF. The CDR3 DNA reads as TGTGCCACCAGCAGAGACGGGACAGGGTGGGAGACCCAGTACTTC.

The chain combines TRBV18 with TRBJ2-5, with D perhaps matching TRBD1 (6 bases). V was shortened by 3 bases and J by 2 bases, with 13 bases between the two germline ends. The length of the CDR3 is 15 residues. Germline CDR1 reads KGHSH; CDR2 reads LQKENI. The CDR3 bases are TGTGCCAGCTCACCCCCGACAGGCCTACAAGAGACCCAGTACTTC. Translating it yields CASSPPTGLQETQYF.

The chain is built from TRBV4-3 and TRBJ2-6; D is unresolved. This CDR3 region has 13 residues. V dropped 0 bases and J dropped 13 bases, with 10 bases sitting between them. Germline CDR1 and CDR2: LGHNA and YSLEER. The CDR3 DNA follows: TGCGCCAGCAGCCAAGATCGGTCTACAGTCCTGACTTTC. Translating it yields CASSQDRSTVLTF.

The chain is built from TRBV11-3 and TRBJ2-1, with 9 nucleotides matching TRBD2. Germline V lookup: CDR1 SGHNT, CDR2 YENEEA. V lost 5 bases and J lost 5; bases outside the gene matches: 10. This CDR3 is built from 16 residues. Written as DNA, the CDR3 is TGTGCCAGCAGCCCACGCGCGGGAGGGGGGAACAATGAGCAGTTCTTC. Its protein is CASSPRAGGGNNEQFF. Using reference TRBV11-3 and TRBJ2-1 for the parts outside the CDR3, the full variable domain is EAGVVQSPRYKIIEKKQPVAFWCNPISGHNTLYWYLQNLGQGPELLIRYENEEAVDDSQLPKDRFSAERLKGVDSTLKIQPAELGDSAVYLCASSPRAGGGNNEQFFGPGTRLTVL.

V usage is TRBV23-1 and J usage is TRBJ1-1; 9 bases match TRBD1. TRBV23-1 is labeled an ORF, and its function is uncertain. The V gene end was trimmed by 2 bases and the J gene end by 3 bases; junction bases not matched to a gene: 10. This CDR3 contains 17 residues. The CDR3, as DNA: TGCGCCAGCAGTCAAGACAGGGGGACCTTGCGGGACACTGAAGCTTTCTTT. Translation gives CASSQDRGTLRDTEAFF.

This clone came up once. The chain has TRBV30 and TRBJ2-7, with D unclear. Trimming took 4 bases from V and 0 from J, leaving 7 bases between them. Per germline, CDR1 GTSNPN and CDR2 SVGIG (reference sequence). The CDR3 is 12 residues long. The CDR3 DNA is TGTGCCTGGACTCCTAACTCCTACGAGCAGTACTTC. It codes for CAWTPNSYEQYF.

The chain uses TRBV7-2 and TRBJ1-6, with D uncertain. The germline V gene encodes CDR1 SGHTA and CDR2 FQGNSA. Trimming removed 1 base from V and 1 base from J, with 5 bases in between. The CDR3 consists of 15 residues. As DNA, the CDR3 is TGTGCCAGCAGCTTAGGGTTGTCCTATAATTCACCCCTCCACTTT. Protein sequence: CASSLGLSYNSPLHF. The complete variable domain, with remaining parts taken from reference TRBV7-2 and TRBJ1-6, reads GAGVSQSPSNKVTEKGKDVELRCDPISGHTALYWYRQSLGQGLEFLIYFQGNSAPDKSGLPSDRFSAERTGGSVSTLTIQRTQQEDSAVYLCASSLGLSYNSPLHFGNGTRLTVT.

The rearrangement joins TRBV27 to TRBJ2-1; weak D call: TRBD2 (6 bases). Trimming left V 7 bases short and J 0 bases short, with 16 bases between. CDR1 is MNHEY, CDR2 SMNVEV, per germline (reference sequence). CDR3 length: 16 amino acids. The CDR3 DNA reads TGTGCCAGCAAGGGCGGGCGGGACCTCTCCTACAATGAGCAGTTCTTC. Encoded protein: CASKGGRDLSYNEQFF.

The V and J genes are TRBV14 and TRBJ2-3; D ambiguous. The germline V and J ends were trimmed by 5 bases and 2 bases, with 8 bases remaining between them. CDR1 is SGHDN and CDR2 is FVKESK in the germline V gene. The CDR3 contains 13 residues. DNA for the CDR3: TGTGCCAGCAGCAAACAGCTCACAGATACGCAGTATTTT. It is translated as CASSKQLTDTQYF.

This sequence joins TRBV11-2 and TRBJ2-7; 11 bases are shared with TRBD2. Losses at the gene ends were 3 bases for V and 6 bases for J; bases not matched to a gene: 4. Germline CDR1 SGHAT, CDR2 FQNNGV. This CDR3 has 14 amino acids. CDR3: CASSFTGLAGEQYF. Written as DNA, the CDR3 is TGTGCCAGCAGCTTTACCGGACTAGCGGGCGAGCAGTACTTC.

This chain's CDR3 is CASSSPLGGTGELFF. The CDR3 bases are TGTGCCAGCAGTTCACCCTTAGGGGGAACCGGGGAGCTGTTTTTT. The chain uses TRBV7-3 and TRBJ2-2, with D possibly being TRBD1 (6 bases). The CDR3 totals 15 residues. V dropped 6 bases and J dropped 5 bases, with 16 bases sitting between them. Germline assignment: CDR1 SGHTA and CDR2 FQGTGA.